The 26 T cell receptor beta chains in this list originate from one sample, sequenced in a study of control samples from healthy donors and cancer patients. Generated by immunoSEQ multiplex PCR, the TCRdb table keeps only in-frame clones and is missing some. In the table there are some 120,000 clones, about 88% of which are singletons. Sequencing was carried out using blood. Every receptor here comes from a man aged 50 or older in good health.

This rearrangement joins TRBV19 to TRBJ2-1; D possibly uses TRBD1 or TRBD2 (6 bases each). The germline gives CDR1 LNHDA, CDR2 SQIVND (reference sequence). The CDR3 contains 16 residues. V dropped 4 bases and J dropped 7 bases, with 20 bases sitting between them. Written as DNA, the CDR3 is TGTGCCAGTAGTACCCGTCGGGGGCGTTATCGGAATGAGCAGTTCTTC. Its protein product is CASSTRRGRYRNEQFF.

The V and J genes are TRBV24-1 and TRBJ2-3, with 7 bases that match TRBD1. In germline, CDR1 is KGHDR, CDR2 SFDVKD. The CDR3 is 15 amino acids. V dropped 3 bases and J dropped 1; count of bases not matched to a gene: 3. The CDR3 loop reads CATSDPDRGTDTQYF. The CDR3 nucleotides read TGTGCCACCAGTGATCCTGACAGGGGCACAGATACGCAGTATTTT.

Worth noting for this clone: Other nucleotide sequences from this sample produce the same CDR3. The chain recombines TRBV6-5 with TRBJ2-3; tentative D call: TRBD2 (5 bases). V was pared by 0 bases and J by 3 bases, with 7 bases between. The germline gives CDR1 MNHEY, CDR2 SVGAGI. The CDR3 contains 14 residues. The CDR3 DNA reads TGTGCCAGCAGTTACTCGGGCGGGACAGATACGCAGTATTTT. Translation: CASSYSGGTDTQYF.

The V call is TRBV7-9, the J call TRBJ2-4; 7 nucleotides align to TRBD1. The CDR3 loop spans 17 amino acids. The J segment lost 0 bases and the V segment lost 5 bases, leaving 10 bases of the junction unmatched. In germline, CDR1 is SEHNR, CDR2 FQNEAQ (reference sequence). The CDR3 protein is CASSPGDRTKAKNIQYF. Here the CDR3 DNA reads TGTGCCAGCAGCCCCGGGGACAGAACTAAAGCCAAAAACATTCAGTACTTC.

The chain links TRBV6-5 to TRBJ2-1, with 7 bases lining up with TRBD1. CDR1 and CDR2 (germline): MNHEY, SVGAGI. V lost 6 bases, J lost 5 bases, and 4 bases stayed unmatched. The CDR3 sequence is 13 residues long. This CDR3 reads CASSRGQDNEQFF. In nucleotides, the CDR3 is TGTGCCAGCAGCCGAGGACAGGACAATGAGCAGTTCTTC.

The V gene is TRBV7-3, the J gene TRBJ2-7; 8 bases agree with TRBD2. V lost 0 bases and J lost 2; bases outside the gene matches: 6. The CDR3 runs to 16 residues. From germline, CDR1 is SGHTA and CDR2 FQGTGA. CDR3: CASSLTRTSGPYEQYF. The DNA for the CDR3 is TGTGCCAGCAGCTTAACGAGAACTAGCGGCCCCTACGAGCAGTACTTC. The whole variable domain, remainder taken from reference TRBV7-3 and TRBJ2-7, is GAGVSQTPSNKVTEKGKYVELRCDPISGHTALYWYRQSLGQGPEFLIYFQGTGAADDSGLPNDRFFAVRPEGSVSTLKIQRTERGDSAVYLCASSLTRTSGPYEQYFGPGTRLTVT.

The V gene is TRBV7-8, the J gene TRBJ2-4, with 8 bases identical to TRBD1. J was trimmed by 1 base and V by 2 bases; bases with no gene match: 10. This CDR3 is built from 18 residues. The V gene's germline CDR1 is SGHVS and CDR2 FQNEAQ. CDR3 coding DNA: TGTGCCAGCAGCTTAAGGCCAGGGGGCATTGGTGCCAAAAACATTCAGTACTTC. Translated: CASSLRPGGIGAKNIQYF.

The V call is TRBV2, the J call TRBJ2-7, with D unclear. Germline loops: CDR1 SNHLY, CDR2 FYNNEI. V shed 5 bases and J shed 11 bases, with 13 bases lying between them. This CDR3 is built from 11 residues. The CDR3 bases are TGTGCCAGCAGTCTACAAGAAAGGGAGTACTTC. Encoded protein: CASSLQEREYF.

The chain uses TRBV29-1 and TRBJ2-2; D might be TRBD2 (7 bases). In germline, CDR1 is SQVTM, CDR2 ANQGSEA. The CDR3 consists of 14 residues. V was cut by 3 bases and J by 7 bases, with 15 bases left in between. Here the CDR3 reads CSVDPGGAGGELFF. As DNA, the CDR3 is TGCAGCGTTGATCCGGGGGGCGCGGGCGGGGAGCTGTTTTTT.

The J gene is TRBJ2-2, the V gene TRBV27, with 8 bases lining up with TRBD2. The CDR3 has 14 amino acids. J gave up 4 bases and V 7 bases, and 5 bases lay outside the gene matches. Per germline, CDR1 MNHEY and CDR2 SMNVEV (reference sequence). CDR3 sequence reads: CASNKRGSTGELFF. In DNA form, the CDR3 reads TGTGCCAGCAACAAGCGGGGGAGCACCGGGGAGCTGTTTTTT.

This clone was seen just once. The rearrangement joins TRBV30 to TRBJ1-5; D remains ambiguous. The CDR3 sequence is 13 residues long. Trimming removed 5 bases at V and 4 bases at J, with 12 bases between. Per germline, CDR1 GTSNPN and CDR2 SVGIG (reference sequence). In DNA form, the CDR3 reads TGTGCCTGGGGCCGGGCAGGAAATCAGCCCCAGCATTTT. Protein sequence: CAWGRAGNQPQHF.

This chain's CDR3 is CASSQPGQGAVSGNTIYF. The CDR3 nucleotides read TGCGCCAGCAGCCAACCGGGACAGGGGGCAGTCTCTGGAAACACCATATATTTT. This chain links TRBV4-1 with TRBJ1-3; 12 bases are a match to TRBD1. The CDR3 consists of 18 residues. Trimming removed 2 bases from V and 0 bases from J; junction bases left unmatched: 5. Germline CDR1 and CDR2: MGHRA and YSYEKL.

The V and J genes are TRBV2 and TRBJ2-5, with D tentatively TRBD1 (6 bases). The CDR3 runs to 15 residues. Looked up from germline, CDR1 is SNHLY and CDR2 is FYNNEI. With 5 bases removed from V and 2 bases from J, the gap between germline ends came to 15 bases. The DNA for the CDR3 is TGTGCCAGCAGTTTACAGGGTAATGAACAAGAGACCCAGTACTTC. It is translated as CASSLQGNEQETQYF.

The V and J genes are TRBV5-1 and TRBJ2-7; D may be TRBD1 (6 bases). V was pared by 4 bases and J by 5 bases, with 19 bases between. The CDR3 spans 15 residues. Germline V gene lookup returns CDR1 SGHRS and CDR2 YFSETQ. CDR3 in amino acids: CASSTTGGQSHEQYF. The CDR3 DNA follows: TGCGCCAGCAGCACGACCGGTGGACAGTCCCACGAGCAGTACTTC.

The rearrangement joins TRBV7-2 to TRBJ2-2; 12 positions agree with TRBD2. CDR1 and CDR2 (germline): SGHTA, FQGNSA. CDR3 length equals 17 residues. Unmatched junction bases numbered 4, after V lost 5 bases and J lost 0 bases. The CDR3 bases are TGTGCCAGCAGCCCGACTAGCGGGGGACCGAACACCGGGGAGCTGTTTTTT. The encoded protein is CASSPTSGGPNTGELFF.

This chain links TRBV27 with TRBJ1-2; 7 bases are a match to TRBD1. Germline V gene data show CDR1 as MNHEY and CDR2 as SMNVEV (reference sequence). J gave up 3 bases and V 9 bases, and 10 bases lay outside the gene matches. The CDR3 is made up of 14 amino acids. CDR3 residues: CARAQGKGDYGYTF. CDR3 nucleotide sequence: TGTGCCAGGGCACAGGGGAAAGGTGACTATGGCTACACCTTC.

The rearrangement links TRBV5-1 to TRBJ1-1, with 10 positions matching TRBD1. The CDR3 is made up of 17 amino acids. The germline V gene encodes CDR1 SGHRS and CDR2 YFSETQ. The ends lost 4 bases at V and 5 bases at J; junction bases unmatched: 14. The CDR3 nucleotides read TGCGCCAGCAGCCGGGGGTCGGACAGGGGGACGCGAACTGAAGCTTTCTTT. Translated: CASSRGSDRGTRTEAFF.

The J gene is TRBJ2-1, the V gene TRBV2, with 7 bases that match TRBD1. The germline CDR1 and CDR2 sequences are SNHLY and FYNNEI. Trimming cost V 6 bases and J 2 bases; bases outside gene matches: 1. CDR3 length: 13 amino acids. CDR3 region: CASRDRTYNEQFF. CDR3 in DNA: TGTGCCAGCAGGGACAGGACCTACAATGAGCAGTTCTTC.

V gene TRBV28 combines with J gene TRBJ1-1; 8 bases are a match to TRBD1. Germline lookup yields CDR1 MDHEN and CDR2 SYDVKM. V shed 3 bases and J 11 bases; nucleotides not matched to a gene: 8. The CDR3 contains 13 residues. In nucleotides, the CDR3 is TGTGCCAGCAGTTTGTGGCAGGGGGCGGGGGCTTTCTTT. Its protein is CASSLWQGAGAFF. Full variable domain (remainder filled in from reference TRBV28 and TRBJ1-1): DVKVTQSSRYLVKRTGEKVFLECVQDMDHENMFWYRQDPGLGLRLIYFSYDVKMKEKGDIPEGYSVSREKKERFSLILESASTNQTSMYLCASSLWQGAGAFFGQGTRLTVV.

The J gene is TRBJ2-3, the V gene TRBV5-4; either TRBD1 or TRBD2 may fit D (5 bases each). This CDR3 is built from 14 residues. V shed 4 bases and J shed 4 bases, with 13 bases lying between them. CDR1 is SGHNT, CDR2 YYREEE, per germline (reference sequence). Here the CDR3 reads CASSRDRGADTQYF. CDR3 bases: TGTGCCAGCAGCCGGGACCGTGGTGCAGATACGCAGTATTTT.

The rearrangement uses TRBV24-1 and TRBJ2-2; weak D call: TRBD1 (7 bases). The CDR3 length is 13 residues. Trimming pared 12 bases from V and 3 bases from J, leaving 13 bases between. Germline lookup yields CDR1 KGHDR and CDR2 SFDVKD. The CDR3 loop reads CAVRGTDTGELFF. The CDR3 coding sequence is TGTGCCGTCCGGGGGACAGACACCGGGGAGCTGTTTTTT.

This clone was counted only a few times. This chain connects TRBV6-5 to TRBJ1-1, with D uncertain. V lost 7 bases and J lost 8, with 14 bases in between. The CDR3 is made up of 12 amino acids. Germline V gene lookup returns CDR1 MNHEY and CDR2 SVGAGI. The CDR3 here is CASIGLVPEAFF. CDR3 sequence (DNA): TGTGCCAGCATAGGTTTAGTCCCCGAAGCTTTCTTT.

This rearrangement joins TRBV10-3 to TRBJ2-7; a possible D gene is TRBD1 (6 bases). The germline V and J ends were trimmed by 1 base and 6 bases, with 16 bases remaining between them. CDR1 is ENHRY, CDR2 SYGVKD, per germline. This CDR3 contains 15 residues. CDR3 nucleotide sequence: TGTGCCATCAGTGAGTACGGACAGACAGTGGCCGAGCAGTACTTC. Its translation: CAISEYGQTVAEQYF.

The chain employs TRBV19 and TRBJ2-5; no reliable D call. The length of the CDR3 is 14 residues. Looked up from germline, CDR1 is LNHDA and CDR2 is SQIVND (reference sequence). Between the trimmed V and J ends, which lost 5 bases and 1 base, there was a span of 11 bases. The CDR3 sequence: CASSLSHPQETQYF. Written as DNA, the CDR3 is TGTGCCAGTAGTTTATCCCACCCCCAAGAGACCCAGTACTTC.

The table lists this clone with a few counts. J is TRBJ1-2 and V is TRBV24-1; D uncertain. Germline values: CDR1 KGHDR, CDR2 SFDVKD. V was cut by 4 bases and J by 4 bases, with 12 bases left in between. The CDR3 spans 14 residues. The CDR3: CATSDSTEFYGYTF. CDR3 coding DNA: TGTGCCACCAGTGACTCTACAGAATTCTATGGCTACACCTTC.

This sequence joins TRBV29-1 and TRBJ2-1, with TRBD1 identical over 8 bases. Losses at the gene ends were 7 bases for V and 10 bases for J; bases not matched to a gene: 18. Looked up from germline, CDR1 is SQVTM and CDR2 is ANQGSEA. CDR3 size: 15 residues. CDR3 residues: CSANRPGTGFGEQFF. Written as DNA, the CDR3 is TGCAGCGCAAATCGTCCCGGGACAGGATTCGGGGAGCAGTTCTTC.